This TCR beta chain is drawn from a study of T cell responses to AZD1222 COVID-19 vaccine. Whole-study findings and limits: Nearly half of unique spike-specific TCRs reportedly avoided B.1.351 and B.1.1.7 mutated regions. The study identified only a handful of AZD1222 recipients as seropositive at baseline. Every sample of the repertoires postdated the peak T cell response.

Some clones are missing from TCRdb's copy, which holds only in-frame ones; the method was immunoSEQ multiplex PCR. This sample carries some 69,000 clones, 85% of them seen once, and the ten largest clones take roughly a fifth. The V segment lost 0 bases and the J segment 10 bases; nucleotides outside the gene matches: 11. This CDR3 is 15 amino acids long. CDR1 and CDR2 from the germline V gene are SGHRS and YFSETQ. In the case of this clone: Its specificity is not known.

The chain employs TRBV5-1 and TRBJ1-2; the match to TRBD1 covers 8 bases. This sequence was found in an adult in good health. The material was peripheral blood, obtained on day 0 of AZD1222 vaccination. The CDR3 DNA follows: TGCGCCAGCAGCTTGGTCGCAGGACAGGGCTCCTCCTACACCTTC. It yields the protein CASSLVAGQGSSYTF.